This T cell receptor beta chain was obtained from a study of cytomegalovirus exposure and HLA in healthy donors. Overall study: Most donors, 80% to 90% of several hundred genotyped, fell in the Caucasian-associated ancestry cluster. Regarding the study as a whole: A link between a missense DCLRE1C variant and TCR beta V- and J-gene trimming emerged from a later analysis. Fewer than 20,000 TCR beta sequences were associated with HLA alleles at 0.05 false discovery rate in a later analysis.

Turning to this clone: Its antigen is not identified.

This PCR relied on a set of 60 Vbeta primers and 13 Jbeta primers. Assay used: immunoSEQ multiplex PCR; TCRdb lists only in-frame clones, some missing. Of about 110,000 clones detected, approximately 78% appear once; the ten largest clones hold 1% to 1.5%. Germline CDR1 and CDR2: WNHNN and SYGVQD (reference sequence). Trimming took 6 bases from V and 3 from J, leaving 17 bases between them. CDR3 length: 15 residues. The chain couples TRBV10-1 to TRBJ2-5, with D tentatively TRBD2 (5 bases). The TCR comes from a woman aged 25 to 39 in good health and CMV-seronegative. Specimen: PBMCs. The chain's CDR3 is CASSVGESLKETQYF. The DNA for the CDR3 is TGCGCCAGCAGCGTTGGGGAGAGCCTTAAAGAGACCCAGTACTTC.